The next 3 T cell receptor beta chains were all read from a single sample in a study of cytomegalovirus exposure and HLA in healthy donors. The PCR made use of 60 Vbeta and 13 Jbeta primers. Sequencing was performed with immunoSEQ multiplex PCR; in TCRdb, only in-frame clones are kept and a portion is missing. The table shows about 190,000 clones, with 75% to 80% occurring only once. Specimen: PBMCs. These receptors all stem from a woman in her 30s in good health and CMV-seropositive.

The chain carries TRBV27 and TRBJ2-7, with unresolved D. V lost 0 bases, J lost 1 base, and 7 bases lay in between. CDR1 and CDR2 from the germline V gene are MNHEY and SMNVEV (reference sequence). The CDR3 is 14 residues long. CDR3 nucleotides: TGTGCCAGCAGTTTATCGACACTTTCCTACGAGCAGTACTTC. It translates to CASSLSTLSYEQYF.

This chain connects TRBV11-2 to TRBJ2-1, with a tentative D call TRBD2 (6 bases). Trimming took 4 bases from V and 0 from J, leaving 13 bases between them. CDR3 size: 16 residues. Germline V gives CDR1 SGHAT, CDR2 FQNNGV. DNA for the CDR3: TGTGCCAGCAGCTCGACGGGGCGGGGCTCCTACAATGAGCAGTTCTTC. As protein: CASSSTGRGSYNEQFF.

The chain has TRBV7-9 and TRBJ2-3, with TRBD2 matching 7 bases. CDR1 is SEHNR and CDR2 is FQNEAQ in the germline V gene (reference sequence). The CDR3 spans 14 residues. The V and J ends lost 7 bases and 1 base, in that order; junction bases with no gene match: 5. CDR3 region: CASMASGRTDTQYF. CDR3 DNA: TGTGCCAGCATGGCTAGCGGCCGCACAGATACGCAGTATTTT. Using reference TRBV7-9 and TRBJ2-3 for the parts outside the CDR3, the full variable domain is DTGVSQNPRHKITKRGQNVTFRCDPISEHNRLYWYRQTLGQGPEFLTYFQNEAQLEKSRLLSDRFSAERPKGSFSTLEIQRTEQGDSAMYLCASMASGRTDTQYFGPGTRLTVL.